This entry concerns a single T cell receptor (beta chain). Its antigen is undetermined. CDR1 and CDR2 from the germline V gene are DFQATT and SNEGSKA (reference sequence). The CDR3 covers 14 residues. V was trimmed by 1 base and J by 4 bases, leaving 11 bases between them. The data were obtained in a study of identical twins' blood T cells. TCRdb re-called the 5' RACE reads with MiXCR, one entry per CDR3 protein. The sample carries 350,000 to 400,000 distinct CDR3 sequences, approximately 30% recorded once. General study findings and limits: Each donor's most abundant TCRbeta clonotypes shared more CDR3 sequences with her twin than unrelated donors.

The receptor was derived from a woman between 18 and 55 years old in good health. The sample comprised PBMCs. The J gene is TRBJ2-1, the V gene TRBV20-1, with a weak D call TRBD2 (6 bases). CDR3 coding DNA: TGCAGTGCTAGAGCGGGAGTTATTTACAATGAGCAGTTCTTC. Its protein product is CSARAGVIYNEQFF.